The next 8 T cell receptor beta chains were all read from a single sample in a study of blood T cell repertoires in COVID-19 (dated by TCRdb to the early 2020s). Libraries were made using the immunoSEQ multiplex PCR assay. As stored in TCRdb, this immuneACCESS dataset retains in-frame rearrangements with V and J assigned. A fraction of the clones does not appear; measured against another copy, unresolved V genes explain less than half of the discrepancy, and the remainder lacks a known reason. The sample table holds 100,000 or so clones, of which roughly 90% were seen once. Approximately 2.2% of the sample belongs to the ten largest clones. Sequencing used peripheral blood. All receptors come from a human donor with active COVID-19. The donor label of this sample is uncertain.

The chain uses TRBV2 and TRBJ2-3, with 7 bases identical to TRBD2. CDR3 length equals 17 residues. V dropped 6 bases and J dropped 5; count of bases not matched to a gene: 17. CDR1 and CDR2 from the germline V gene are SNHLY and FYNNEI. The CDR3 DNA reads TGTGCCAGCAGGGGAGGGTCGGAGCGGACCCCAGGAGATACGCAGTATTTT. This codes for CASRGGSERTPGDTQYF.

This clone was counted between two and nine times. The rearrangement joins TRBV9 to TRBJ2-7, with a possible D match to TRBD2 (6 bases). The CDR3 extends over 12 amino acids. Trimming pared 0 bases from V and 7 bases from J, leaving 8 bases between. Germline-derived CDR1 and CDR2 are SGDLS and YYNGEE. The chain's CDR3 is CASSVDSGEQYF. Here the CDR3 DNA reads TGTGCCAGCAGCGTAGATAGCGGAGAGCAGTACTTC. Variable domain in full (rest from reference TRBV9 and TRBJ2-7): DSGVTQTPKHLITATGQRVTLRCSPRSGDLSVYWYQQSLDQGLQFLIQYYNGEERAKGNILERFSAQQFPDLHSELNLSSLELGDSALYFCASSVDSGEQYFGPGTRLTVT.

Here the CDR3 reads CASRAGSENTEAFF. DNA of the CDR3: TGTGCCAGCAGGGCCGGGTCTGAGAACACTGAAGCTTTCTTT. The chain has TRBV6-4 and TRBJ1-1; no reliable D call. This CDR3 comprises 14 residues. The ends were cut back, 6 bases at V and 1 base at J, with 12 bases in the middle. The V gene's germline CDR1 is MRHNA and CDR2 SNTAGT.

The rearrangement joins TRBV18 to TRBJ2-7, with a tentative D call TRBD2 (5 bases). CDR3 length equals 15 residues. CDR1 and CDR2 from the germline V gene are KGHSH and LQKENI. Trimming took off 2 bases at V and 0 bases at J, with 11 bases between the two ends. CDR3 DNA: TGTGCCAGCTCACCAGAGGGTTTTAGCTCCTACGAGCAGTACTTC. Translated: CASSPEGFSSYEQYF. The full variable domain, in which reference TRBV18 and TRBJ2-7 provide the parts outside the CDR3, is NAGVMQNPRHLVRRRGQEARLRCSPMKGHSHVYWYRQLPEEGLKFMVYLQKENIIDESGMPKERFSAEFPKEGPSILRIQQVVRGDSAAYFCASSPEGFSSYEQYFGPGTRLTVT.

The gene calls are TRBV4-1 and TRBJ1-1; D possibly corresponds to TRBD1 (6 bases). Germline CDR1 and CDR2: MGHRA and YSYEKL. The V end lost 5 bases, the J end lost 2 bases, and 21 bases lay between the germline ends. CDR3 length equals 17 residues. CDR3 sequence: CASSSNRAQFTNTEAFF. The CDR3 DNA reads TGCGCCAGCAGCTCGAACAGGGCCCAGTTTACTAACACTGAAGCTTTCTTT.

In this sample, this clone turned up a few times. The V and J genes are TRBV5-1 and TRBJ1-2; 7 bases match TRBD1. Germline CDR1 and CDR2: SGHRS and YFSETQ. Losses at the gene ends were 2 bases for V and 6 bases for J; bases not matched to a gene: 4. The CDR3 runs 13 residues. The chain's CDR3 is CASSLGGADGYTF. The DNA for the CDR3 is TGCGCCAGCAGCTTAGGGGGCGCGGATGGCTACACCTTC. The complete variable domain, with remaining parts taken from reference TRBV5-1 and TRBJ1-2, reads KAGVTQTPRYLIKTRGQQVTLSCSPISGHRSVSWYQQTPGQGLQFLFEYFSETQRNKGNFPGRFSGRQFSNSRSEMNVSTLELGDSALYLCASSLGGADGYTFGSGTRLTVV.

The rearrangement joins TRBV5-1 to TRBJ1-1; D is perhaps TRBD1 (6 bases). CDR1 and CDR2 from the germline V gene are SGHRS and YFSETQ. This CDR3 spans 15 amino acids. V lost 0 bases to trimming and J lost 3 bases, with 12 bases between them. This CDR3 reads CASSLETGRHTEAFF. The CDR3 nucleotides read TGCGCCAGCAGCTTGGAAACAGGGCGGCACACTGAAGCTTTCTTT.

The V call is TRBV7-6, the J call TRBJ2-2, with TRBD1 as a possible D gene (6 bases). Germline CDR1 is SGHVS and CDR2 is FNYEAQ. V dropped 4 bases and J dropped 4 bases, with 16 bases sitting between them. There are 16 residues in the CDR3. CDR3 sequence reads: CASSSRARGFTGELFF. CDR3 nucleotides: TGTGCCAGCAGCTCCCGAGCCAGGGGATTCACCGGGGAGCTGTTTTTT.